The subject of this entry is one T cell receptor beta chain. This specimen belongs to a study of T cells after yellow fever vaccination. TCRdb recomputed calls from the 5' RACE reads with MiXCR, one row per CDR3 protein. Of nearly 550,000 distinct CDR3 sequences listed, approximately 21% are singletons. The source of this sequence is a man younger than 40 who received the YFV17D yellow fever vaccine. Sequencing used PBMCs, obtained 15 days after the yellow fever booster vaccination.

The CDR3 nucleotides read TGTGCCAGCAGGGGACTAGCGGGAGTTGAGCAGTTCTTC. Amino acids: CASRGLAGVEQFF. The rearrangement uses TRBV12-3 or TRBV12-4 and TRBJ2-1; TRBD2 agrees at 14 bases. With V trimmed by 6 bases and J by 9 bases, 1 base remained unmatched. CDR3 length: 13 residues.